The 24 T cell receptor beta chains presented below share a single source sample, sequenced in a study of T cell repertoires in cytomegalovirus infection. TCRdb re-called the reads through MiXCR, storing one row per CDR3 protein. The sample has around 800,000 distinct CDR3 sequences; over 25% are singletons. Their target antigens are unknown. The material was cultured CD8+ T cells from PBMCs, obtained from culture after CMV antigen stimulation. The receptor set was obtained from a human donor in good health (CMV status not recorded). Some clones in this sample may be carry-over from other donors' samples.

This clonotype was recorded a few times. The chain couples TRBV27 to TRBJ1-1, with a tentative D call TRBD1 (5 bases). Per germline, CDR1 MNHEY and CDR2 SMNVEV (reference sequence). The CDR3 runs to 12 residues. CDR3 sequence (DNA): TGTGCTACCGACAGTGTGAACACTGAAGCTTTCTTT. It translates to CATDSVNTEAFF.

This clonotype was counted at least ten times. Here the CDR3 reads CASSPLAYEQYF. Written as DNA, the CDR3 is TGTGCCAGCAGCCCCCTAGCCTACGAGCAGTACTTC. The chain combines TRBV7-2 with TRBJ2-7, with D unclear. The ends were cut back, 5 bases at V and 2 bases at J, with 7 bases in the middle. The CDR3 totals 12 residues. From germline, CDR1 is SGHTA and CDR2 FQGNSA.

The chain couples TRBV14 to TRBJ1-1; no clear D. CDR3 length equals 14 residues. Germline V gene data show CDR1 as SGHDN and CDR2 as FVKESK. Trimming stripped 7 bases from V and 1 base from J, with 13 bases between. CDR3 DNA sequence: TGTGCCAGCACTTGGATCTCATCGAACACTGAAGCTTTCTTT. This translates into CASTWISSNTEAFF.

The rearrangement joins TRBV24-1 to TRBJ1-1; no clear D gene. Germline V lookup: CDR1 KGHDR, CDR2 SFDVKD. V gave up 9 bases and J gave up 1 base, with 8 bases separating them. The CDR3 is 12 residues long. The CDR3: CATQDGNTEAFF. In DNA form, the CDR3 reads TGTGCCACCCAAGACGGGAACACTGAAGCTTTCTTT.

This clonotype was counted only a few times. The CDR3 DNA is TGTGCCAGCAGTTACTATGACAATGAGCAGTTCTTC. Its protein is CASSYYDNEQFF. The chain couples TRBV6-2 or TRBV6-3 to TRBJ2-1; D not certain. This CDR3 contains 12 residues. The V end was cut by 1 base, the J end by 5 bases, with 3 bases between. Germline V gene sequence: CDR1 MNHEY, CDR2 SVGEGT.

DNA for the CDR3: TGTGCCAGCAGTCCCGGGTTCCGCTCTCAAGAGACCCAGTACTTC. As protein: CASSPGFRSQETQYF. The chain is built from TRBV12-3 or TRBV12-4 and TRBJ2-5; D unclear. The CDR3 extends over 15 amino acids. The V end lost 5 bases, the J end lost 2 bases, and 15 bases lay between the germline ends.

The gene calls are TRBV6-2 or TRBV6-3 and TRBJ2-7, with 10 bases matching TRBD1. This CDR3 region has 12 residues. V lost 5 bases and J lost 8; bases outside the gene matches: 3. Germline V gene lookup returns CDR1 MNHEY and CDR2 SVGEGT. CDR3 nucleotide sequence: TGTGCCAGCAGTGGGGACAGGGGAAAGCAGTACGTC. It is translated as CASSGDRGKQYV.

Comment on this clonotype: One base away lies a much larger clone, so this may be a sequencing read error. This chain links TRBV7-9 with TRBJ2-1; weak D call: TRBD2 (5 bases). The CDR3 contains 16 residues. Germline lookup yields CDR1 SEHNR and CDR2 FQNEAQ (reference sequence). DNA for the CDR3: TGTGCCAGCAGCTTAGGACCGACGGACTTTGACAATGAGCGGTTCTTC. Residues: CASSLGPTDFDNERFF.

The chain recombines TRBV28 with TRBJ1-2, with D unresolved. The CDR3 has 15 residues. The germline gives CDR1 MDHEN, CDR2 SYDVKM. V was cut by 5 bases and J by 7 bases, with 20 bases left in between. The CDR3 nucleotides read TGTGCCAGCAGTGAGCTTAAGGGTACTCTTCGTGGCTACACCTTC. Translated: CASSELKGTLRGYTF.

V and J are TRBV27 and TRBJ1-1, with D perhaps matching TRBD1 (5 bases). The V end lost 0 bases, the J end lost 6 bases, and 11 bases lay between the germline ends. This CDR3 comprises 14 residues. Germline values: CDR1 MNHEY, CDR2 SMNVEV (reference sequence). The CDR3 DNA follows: TGTGCCAGCAGTTTATCGGGGACTCTAGCTGAAGCTTTCTTT. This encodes CASSLSGTLAEAFF.

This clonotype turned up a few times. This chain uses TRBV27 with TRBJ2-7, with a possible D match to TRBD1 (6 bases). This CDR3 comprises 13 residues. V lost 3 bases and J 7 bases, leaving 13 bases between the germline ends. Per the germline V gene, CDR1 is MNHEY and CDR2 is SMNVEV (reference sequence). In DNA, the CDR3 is TGTGCCAGCAGTTTTCTGGGGGCGAGGGAGCAGTACGTC. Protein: CASSFLGAREQYV.

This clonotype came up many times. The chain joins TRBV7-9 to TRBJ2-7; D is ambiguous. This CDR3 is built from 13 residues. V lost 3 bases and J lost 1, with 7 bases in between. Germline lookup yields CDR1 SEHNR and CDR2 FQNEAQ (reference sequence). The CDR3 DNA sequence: TGTGCCAGCAGCTTGCGGTGGTCCTACGAGCAGTACTTC. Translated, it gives CASSLRWSYEQYF. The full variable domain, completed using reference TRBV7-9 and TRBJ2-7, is DTGVSQNPRHKITKRGQNVTFRCDPISEHNRLYWYRQTLGQGPEFLTYFQNEAQLEKSRLLSDRFSAERPKGSFSTLEIQRTEQGDSAMYLCASSLRWSYEQYFGPGTRLTVT.

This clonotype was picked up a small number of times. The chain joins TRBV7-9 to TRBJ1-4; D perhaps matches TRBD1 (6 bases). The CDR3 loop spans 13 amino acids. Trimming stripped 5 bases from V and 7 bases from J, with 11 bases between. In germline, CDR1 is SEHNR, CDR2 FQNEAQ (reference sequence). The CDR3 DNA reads TGTGCCAGCAGCCCCGGGGGGGCTGAAAAACTGTTTTTT. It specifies CASSPGGAEKLFF.

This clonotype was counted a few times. The CDR3 nucleotides read TGTGCCAGCAGCCTGGGGACAGGGAAGAATGAAAAACTGTTTTTT. Its protein product is CASSLGTGKNEKLFF. The chain is built from TRBV12-3 or TRBV12-4 and TRBJ1-4; 9 positions match TRBD1. The CDR3 contains 15 residues. V was pared by 6 bases and J by 5 bases, with 7 bases of the junction left unmatched.

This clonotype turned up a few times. The CDR3 loop reads CASSLSATGGAYYGYTF. In DNA, the CDR3 is TGTGCCAGCAGTTTATCGGCCACAGGGGGCGCTTACTATGGCTACACCTTC. The rearrangement links TRBV27 to TRBJ1-2; 9 bases match TRBD1. This CDR3 contains 17 residues. The V gene end was trimmed by 0 bases and the J gene end by 3 bases; junction bases not matched to a gene: 8. From germline, CDR1 is MNHEY and CDR2 SMNVEV (reference sequence).

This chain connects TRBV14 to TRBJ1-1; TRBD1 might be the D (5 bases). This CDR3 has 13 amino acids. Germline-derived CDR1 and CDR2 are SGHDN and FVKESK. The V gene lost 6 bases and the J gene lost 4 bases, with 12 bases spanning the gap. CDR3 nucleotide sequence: TGTGCCAGCAGACCAACGGGACCCACTGAAGCTTTCTTT. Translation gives CASRPTGPTEAFF.

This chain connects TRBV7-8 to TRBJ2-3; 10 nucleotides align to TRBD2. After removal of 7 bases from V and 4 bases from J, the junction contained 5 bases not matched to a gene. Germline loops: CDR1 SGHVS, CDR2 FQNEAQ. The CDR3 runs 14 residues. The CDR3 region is CASTPSGGPDTQYF. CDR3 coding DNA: TGTGCCAGCACTCCTAGCGGGGGACCAGATACGCAGTATTTT.

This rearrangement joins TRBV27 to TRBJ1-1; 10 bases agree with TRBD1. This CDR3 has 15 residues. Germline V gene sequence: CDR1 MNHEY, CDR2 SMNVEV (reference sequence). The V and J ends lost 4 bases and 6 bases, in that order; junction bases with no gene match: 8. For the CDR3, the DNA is TGTGCCAGCAGTTCCGGCGGGACAGGGGACGCTGAAGCTTTCTTT. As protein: CASSSGGTGDAEAFF.

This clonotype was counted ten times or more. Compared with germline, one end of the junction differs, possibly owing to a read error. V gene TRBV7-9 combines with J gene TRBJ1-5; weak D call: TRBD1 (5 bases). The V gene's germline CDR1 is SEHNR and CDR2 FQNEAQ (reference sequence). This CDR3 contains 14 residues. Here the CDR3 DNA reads TGTGCCAGCAGTTTAGACAGCCTGAATCAGCCCCAGCATTTT. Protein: CASSLDSLNQPQHF. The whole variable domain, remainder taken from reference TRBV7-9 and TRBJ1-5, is DTGVSQNPRHKITKRGQNVTFRCDPISEHNRLYWYRQTLGQGPEFLTYFQNEAQLEKSRLLSDRFSAERPKGSFSTLEIQRTEQGDSAMYLCASSLDSLNQPQHFGDGTRLSIL.

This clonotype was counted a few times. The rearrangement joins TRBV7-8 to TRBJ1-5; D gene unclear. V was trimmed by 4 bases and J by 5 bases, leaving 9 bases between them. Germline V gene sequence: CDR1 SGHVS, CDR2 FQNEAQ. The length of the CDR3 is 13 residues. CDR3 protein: CASSSSGYQPQHF. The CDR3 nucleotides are TGTGCCAGCAGCTCATCTGGGTATCAGCCCCAGCATTTT.

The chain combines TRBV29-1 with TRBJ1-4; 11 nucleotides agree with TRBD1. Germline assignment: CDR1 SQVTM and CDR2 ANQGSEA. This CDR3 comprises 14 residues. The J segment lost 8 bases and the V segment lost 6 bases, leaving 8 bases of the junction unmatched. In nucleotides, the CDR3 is TGCAGCGTCTTGGGACAGGGGGAACGAGAAAAACTGTTTTTT. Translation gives CSVLGQGEREKLFF.

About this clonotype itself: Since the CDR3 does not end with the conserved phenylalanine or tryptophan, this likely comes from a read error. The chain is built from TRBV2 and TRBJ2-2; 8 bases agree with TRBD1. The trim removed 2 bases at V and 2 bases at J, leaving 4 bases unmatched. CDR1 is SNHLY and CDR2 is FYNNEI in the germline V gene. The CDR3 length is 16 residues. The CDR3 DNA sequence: TGTGCCAGCAGTGAAAACCAGGGGGCTAACACCGGGGAGCTGTTTTTA. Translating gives CASSENQGANTGELFL.

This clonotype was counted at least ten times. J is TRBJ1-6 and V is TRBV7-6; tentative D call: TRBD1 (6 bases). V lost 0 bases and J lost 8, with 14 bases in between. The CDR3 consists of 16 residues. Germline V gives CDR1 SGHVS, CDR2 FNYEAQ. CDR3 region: CASSLAFRGYDSPLHF. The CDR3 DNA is TGTGCCAGCAGCTTAGCCTTCAGGGGATATGATTCACCCCTCCACTTT.

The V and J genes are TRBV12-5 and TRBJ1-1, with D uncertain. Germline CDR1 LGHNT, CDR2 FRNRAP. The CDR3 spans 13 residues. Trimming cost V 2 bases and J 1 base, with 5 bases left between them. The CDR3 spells CASGLFGNTEAFF. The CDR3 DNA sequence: TGTGCTAGTGGTTTGTTTGGGAACACTGAAGCTTTCTTT.